These 19 T cell receptor beta chains share one sample of origin, sequenced in a study of T cell responses to AZD1222 COVID-19 vaccine. Data came from immunoSEQ multiplex PCR; TCRdb stores just in-frame clones and leaves some out. Of fewer than 110,000 clones in the sample, 90% were seen once. Sequencing was performed on peripheral blood, taken on day 0 of AZD1222 vaccination. The receptors were gathered from an adult in good health.

V and J are TRBV18 and TRBJ1-3, with no clear D. Germline CDR1 is KGHSH and CDR2 is LQKENI. Trimming cost V 2 bases and J 4 bases, with 18 bases left between them. The CDR3 is 17 residues long. The CDR3, as DNA: TGTGCCAGCTCACCAATCGAGGTGGCTCTGGGAGGAAACACCATATATTTT. This codes for CASSPIEVALGGNTIYF. Supplemented by reference TRBV18 and TRBJ1-3, the full variable domain reads NAGVMQNPRHLVRRRGQEARLRCSPMKGHSHVYWYRQLPEEGLKFMVYLQKENIIDESGMPKERFSAEFPKEGPSILRIQQVVRGDSAAYFCASSPIEVALGGNTIYFGEGSWLTVV.

This sequence joins TRBV4-1 and TRBJ1-1; D remains ambiguous. V was shortened by 3 bases and J by 4 bases, with 15 bases between the two germline ends. Germline assignment: CDR1 MGHRA and CDR2 YSYEKL. The CDR3 contains 15 residues. CDR3 loop: CASSHLELPSTEAFF. The DNA of the CDR3 is TGCGCCAGCAGCCACCTGGAGTTACCCAGCACTGAAGCTTTCTTT.

The rearrangement links TRBV28 to TRBJ2-3; D might be TRBD2 (5 bases). Germline CDR1 is MDHEN and CDR2 is SYDVKM. Trimming removed 5 bases at V and 6 bases at J, with 15 bases between. This CDR3 has 14 amino acids. In DNA, the CDR3 is TGTGCCAGCAGTCCCCGGACTCCGCGGGATACGCAGTATTTT. Protein: CASSPRTPRDTQYF.

This chain links TRBV2 with TRBJ1-6; D may be TRBD1 (6 bases). The CDR3 runs 15 residues. Germline CDR1 reads SNHLY; CDR2 reads FYNNEI. Trimming took off 3 bases at V and 3 bases at J, with 9 bases between the two ends. The CDR3 spells CASSEGHLYNSPLHF. The DNA of the CDR3 is TGTGCCAGCAGTGAGGGACACCTCTATAATTCACCCCTCCACTTT. Drawing the rest from reference TRBV2 and TRBJ1-6, the complete variable domain is EPEVTQTPSHQVTQMGQEVILRCVPISNHLYFYWYRQILGQKVEFLVSFYNNEISEKSEIFDDQFSVERPDGSNFTLKIRSTKLEDSAMYFCASSEGHLYNSPLHFGNGTRLTVT.

CDR3 residues: CASSGRSLMGYTF. The DNA for the CDR3 is TGTGCCAGCAGCGGACGGTCCCTTATGGGCTACACCTTC. J is TRBJ1-2 and V is TRBV2; the D is unclear. The V gene lost 6 bases and the J gene lost 8 bases, with 16 bases spanning the gap. From germline, CDR1 is SNHLY and CDR2 FYNNEI. The CDR3 totals 13 residues.

This clone was observed a single time. The gene calls are TRBV19 and TRBJ1-4; tentatively, D is TRBD1 (5 bases). CDR1 and CDR2 (germline): LNHDA, SQIVND (reference sequence). V lost 7 bases and J 2 bases, leaving 8 bases between the germline ends. This CDR3 is 13 amino acids long. The CDR3 protein is CASNGGTNEKLFF. The CDR3 bases are TGTGCCAGTAACGGGGGGACTAATGAAAAACTGTTTTTT. Drawing the rest from reference TRBV19 and TRBJ1-4, the complete variable domain is DGGITQSPKYLFRKEGQNVTLSCEQNLNHDAMYWYRQDPGQGLRLIYYSQIVNDFQKGDIAEGYSVSREKKESFPLTVTSAQKNPTAFYLCASNGGTNEKLFFGSGTQLSVL.

This clone was seen more than once but under ten times. The chain links TRBV21-1 to TRBJ2-1; the D call of TRBD1 is as the table states it, not checked on the DNA. TRBV21-1 is a pseudogene locus. This CDR3 region has 13 residues. The CDR3 sequence: CARCHRDNNEQFF. CDR3 nucleotides: TGTGCCAGATGCCACAGGGATAACAATGAGCAGTTCTTC.

The chain recombines TRBV12-3 or TRBV12-4 with TRBJ2-1; maybe TRBD1 (6 bases). The V gene lost 1 base and the J gene lost 7 bases, with 8 bases spanning the gap. CDR3 length: 13 amino acids. The CDR3 loop is CASSLGGRNEQFF. The CDR3 bases are TGTGCCAGCAGTTTAGGGGGGCGGAATGAGCAGTTCTTC.

This chain joins TRBV5-6 and TRBJ2-2; D unclear. This CDR3 has 13 residues. The V end was cut by 0 bases, the J end by 5 bases, with 5 bases between. Germline lookup yields CDR1 SGHDT and CDR2 YYEEEE. For the CDR3, the DNA is TGTGCCAGCAGCTTGGGGATAACCGGGGAGCTGTTTTTT. Translated, it gives CASSLGITGELFF.

This chain joins TRBV3-1 (or the pseudogene TRBV3-2) and TRBJ1-2; perhaps TRBD1 as D (5 bases). The ends were cut back, 2 bases at V and 3 bases at J, with 16 bases in the middle. CDR3 size: 16 residues. Germline V gene sequence: CDR1 LGHDT, CDR2 YNNKEL (reference sequence). The CDR3 is CASSQPLDGDDYGYTF. The CDR3 bases are TGTGCCAGCAGCCAACCCCTGGACGGGGACGACTATGGCTACACCTTC.

This clone came up a few times. The genes are TRBV5-8 and TRBJ2-3; perhaps TRBD2 as D (6 bases). Germline CDR1 is SGHTS and CDR2 is YDEGEE. The V gene lost 0 bases and the J gene lost 6 bases, with 17 bases spanning the gap. The CDR3 is made up of 16 amino acids. The CDR3 nucleotides read TGTGCCAGCAGCTTGGCCAGTAGCGGATCTTGGGATACGCAGTATTTT. This encodes CASSLASSGSWDTQYF.

The rearrangement joins TRBV24-1 to TRBJ1-5; D is undetermined. Germline CDR1 is KGHDR and CDR2 is SFDVKD. The germline V and J ends were trimmed by 4 bases and 1 base, with 7 bases remaining between them. The CDR3 sequence is 14 residues long. The CDR3 DNA reads TGTGCCACCAGTGACCCGACCAGCAATCAGCCCCAGCATTTT. This codes for CATSDPTSNQPQHF.

The J gene is TRBJ2-7, the V gene TRBV5-1; 8 bases match TRBD2. Germline CDR1 is SGHRS and CDR2 is YFSETQ. This CDR3 contains 16 residues. V trimming: 4 bases; J trimming: 0 bases; junction bases outside the gene matches: 9. The CDR3 spells CASSRGSGGFSYEQYF. The CDR3, as DNA: TGCGCCAGCAGCCGGGGCAGCGGGGGCTTCTCCTACGAGCAGTACTTC.

The chain employs TRBV6-4 and TRBJ2-2; D tentatively fits TRBD1 or TRBD2 (5 bases each). The V gene lost 6 bases and the J gene lost 4 bases, with 9 bases spanning the gap. Germline lookup yields CDR1 MRHNA and CDR2 SNTAGT. This CDR3 is built from 13 residues. The CDR3 loop reads CASSQGRTGELFF. Here the CDR3 DNA reads TGTGCCAGCAGCCAGGGACGCACCGGGGAGCTGTTTTTT.

The chain employs TRBV4-1 and TRBJ2-7; tentatively, D is TRBD1 (5 bases). The ends were cut back, 1 base at V and 2 bases at J, with 9 bases in the middle. Germline-derived CDR1 and CDR2 are MGHRA and YSYEKL. The CDR3 is made up of 14 amino acids. CDR3 in amino acids: CASSQVTGPYEQYF. Here the CDR3 DNA reads TGCGCCAGCAGCCAAGTAACAGGTCCCTACGAGCAGTACTTC.

This chain links TRBV28 with TRBJ2-1; TRBD2 aligns across 12 bases. Per the germline V gene, CDR1 is MDHEN and CDR2 is SYDVKM. Germline trimming cut 7 bases from V and 0 bases from J; bases unmatched to any gene: 16. The CDR3 consists of 20 residues. CDR3 region: CASNSRWASGGESSYNEQFF. CDR3 bases: TGTGCCAGCAACAGCAGATGGGCTAGCGGGGGGGAGAGCTCCTACAATGAGCAGTTCTTC.

The chain combines TRBV5-1 with TRBJ1-6, with 9 bases identical to TRBD1. CDR3 size: 15 residues. Germline assignment: CDR1 SGHRS and CDR2 YFSETQ. V was clipped by 0 bases and J by 8 bases; unmatched bases: 3. The CDR3 here is CASSLAGQGYSPLHF. For the CDR3, the DNA is TGCGCCAGCAGCTTGGCGGGACAGGGCTATTCACCCCTCCACTTT.

This clone was picked up a small number of times. The chain uses TRBV10-3 and TRBJ1-1, with D possibly being TRBD1 (5 bases). The CDR3 runs to 14 residues. V lost 5 bases and J lost 1, with 11 bases in between. From germline, CDR1 is ENHRY and CDR2 SYGVKD. CDR3 nucleotide sequence: TGTGCCATCAGTCCTGCAGGGCCGAACACTGAAGCTTTCTTT. Protein: CAISPAGPNTEAFF.

The chain carries TRBV2 and TRBJ1-2; no clear D gene. CDR3 length equals 12 residues. Trimming took 11 bases from V and 4 from J, leaving 14 bases between them. The germline V gene encodes CDR1 SNHLY and CDR2 FYNNEI. CDR3 region: CAAAGVSYGYTF. CDR3 nucleotide sequence: TGTGCCGCCGCCGGGGTATCCTATGGCTACACCTTC. The full variable domain, in which reference TRBV2 and TRBJ1-2 provide the parts outside the CDR3, is EPEVTQTPSHQVTQMGQEVILRCVPISNHLYFYWYRQILGQKVEFLVSFYNNEISEKSEIFDDQFSVERPDGSNFTLKIRSTKLEDSAMYFCAAAGVSYGYTFGSGTRLTVV.